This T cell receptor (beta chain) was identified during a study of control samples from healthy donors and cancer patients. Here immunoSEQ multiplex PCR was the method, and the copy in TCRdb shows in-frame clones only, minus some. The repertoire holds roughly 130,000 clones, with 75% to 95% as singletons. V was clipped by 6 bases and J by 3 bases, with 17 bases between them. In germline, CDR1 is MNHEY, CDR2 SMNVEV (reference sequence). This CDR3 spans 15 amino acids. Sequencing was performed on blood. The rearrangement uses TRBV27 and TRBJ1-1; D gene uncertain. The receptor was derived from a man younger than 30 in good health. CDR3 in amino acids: CASRPLSRTDTEAFF. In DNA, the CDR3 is TGTGCCAGCAGACCCCTTTCCCGGACGGACACTGAAGCTTTCTTT.